Listed below are T cell receptor beta chains from one sample, sequenced in a study of blood T cells in healthy people across ages. A single record per CDR3 protein comes from TCRdb applying MiXCR to the 5' RACE reads. This sample yields about 1.5 million distinct CDR3 sequences, of which roughly two fifths are seen a single time; around 4% belongs to the top ten. Sequenced material: blood. These receptors were obtained from a young woman in good health. Both conserved end residues are part of each CDR3. D genes are given only for firm matches. A row's size may be missing; if present it is once, few, many or a size class.

j_gene: TRBJ1-2; v_gene: TRBV25-1; d_gene: -; abundance: -; CDR3nt: TGTGCCAGCAGTGAATCCCGGACGGCTAACTATGGCTACACCTTC; CDR3aa: CASSESRTANYGYTF
j_gene: TRBJ2-3; v_gene: TRBV5-5; d_gene: -; abundance: -; CDR3nt: TGTGCCAGCAGCCCGACACACTACCTCACAGATACGCAGTATTTT; CDR3aa: CASSPTHYLTDTQYF
j_gene: TRBJ1-2; v_gene: TRBV27; d_gene: TRBD1; abundance: -; CDR3nt: TGTGCCAGCAGTCACAGGGGCCCCCCGGATGGCTACACCTTC; CDR3aa: CASSHRGPPDGYTF
j_gene: TRBJ2-5; v_gene: TRBV2; d_gene: -; abundance: few; CDR3nt: TGTGCCAGCAGTGACCCTGGCGATGGTGAGACCCAGTACTTC; CDR3aa: CASSDPGDGETQYF
j_gene: TRBJ2-7; v_gene: TRBV20-1; d_gene: TRBD2; abundance: few; CDR3nt: TGCAGTGCCTGGGACTACTACGAGCAGTACTTC; CDR3aa: CSAWDYYEQYF
j_gene: TRBJ2-7; v_gene: TRBV5-1; d_gene: -; abundance: once; CDR3nt: TGCGCCAGCAGCACCGATGTCCACAATGAGCAGTACTTC; CDR3aa: CASSTDVHNEQYF
j_gene: TRBJ2-4; v_gene: TRBV10-3; d_gene: TRBD2; abundance: -; CDR3nt: TGTGCCACCAGTGTAGCGGGAGGCCATAGGGACATTCAGTACTTC; CDR3aa: CATSVAGGHRDIQYF
j_gene: TRBJ2-7; v_gene: TRBV9; d_gene: TRBD2; abundance: few; CDR3nt: TGTGCCAGCAGCGAGACTAGCGGGGGCTACGAGCAGTACTTC; CDR3aa: CASSETSGGYEQYF
j_gene: TRBJ1-2; v_gene: TRBV7-9; d_gene: -; abundance: -; CDR3nt: TGTGCCAGCAGCGAAGGGATACGGGCTAACTATGGCTACACCTTC; CDR3aa: CASSEGIRANYGYTF
j_gene: TRBJ2-1; v_gene: TRBV5-8; d_gene: TRBD2; abundance: -; CDR3nt: TGTGCCAGCAGCCCCCGGGGAGCGGGGATTCATGAGCAGTTCTTC; CDR3aa: CASSPRGAGIHEQFF
j_gene: TRBJ1-6; v_gene: TRBV7-2; d_gene: -; abundance: -; CDR3nt: TGTGCCAGCAGCTTAGAGCGACAGACCCTTGCAAATTCACCCCTCCACTTT; CDR3aa: CASSLERQTLANSPLHF
j_gene: TRBJ2-1; v_gene: TRBV7-2; d_gene: -; abundance: few; CDR3nt: TGTGCCAGCAGCTTAGGGATTGGTGAGCAGTTCTTC; CDR3aa: CASSLGIGEQFF
j_gene: TRBJ2-4; v_gene: TRBV2; d_gene: -; abundance: -; CDR3nt: TGTGCCAGCAGTGAAGAGCGAGAAGCCAAAAACATTCAGTACTTC; CDR3aa: CASSEEREAKNIQYF
j_gene: TRBJ2-1; v_gene: TRBV20-1; d_gene: -; abundance: few; CDR3nt: TGCAGTGCTAGAGATCAGCTGGGGGGTGAGCAGTTCTTC; CDR3aa: CSARDQLGGEQFF
j_gene: TRBJ2-1; v_gene: TRBV11-2; d_gene: -; abundance: -; CDR3nt: TGTGCCAGCAGCTTAGCAGCGGGCCAATACAATGAGCAGTTCTTC; CDR3aa: CASSLAAGQYNEQFF
j_gene: TRBJ2-3; v_gene: TRBV5-1; d_gene: TRBD2; abundance: few; CDR3nt: TGCGCCAGCAGCCCCGGACGAGCGGGAACAGATACGCAGTATTTT; CDR3aa: CASSPGRAGTDTQYF
j_gene: TRBJ1-1; v_gene: TRBV25-1; d_gene: -; abundance: once; CDR3nt: TGTGCCAGCAGTGAACAAGCTACTGAAGCTTTCTTT; CDR3aa: CASSEQATEAFF
j_gene: TRBJ1-2; v_gene: TRBV7-9; d_gene: TRBD1; abundance: few; CDR3nt: TGTGCCAGCAGCGGAGGGACAGCTCGTCTAGCTAACTATGGCTACACCTTC; CDR3aa: CASSGGTARLANYGYTF
j_gene: TRBJ2-1; v_gene: TRBV12-3/TRBV12-4; d_gene: TRBD2; abundance: few; CDR3nt: TGTGCCAGCAGTTTTAGCGGGGTGGGAAATGAGCAGTTCTTC; CDR3aa: CASSFSGVGNEQFF
j_gene: TRBJ1-4; v_gene: TRBV7-2; d_gene: TRBD1; abundance: once; CDR3nt: TGTGCCAGCAGCTCCGTCCCGGGACAGGTGGGGAGCGAAAAACTGTTTTTT; CDR3aa: CASSSVPGQVGSEKLFF
j_gene: TRBJ2-1; v_gene: TRBV7-2; d_gene: TRBD1; abundance: few; CDR3nt: TGTGCCAGCAGCTTATTGGACAGGGCTGAGCAGTTCTTC; CDR3aa: CASSLLDRAEQFF
j_gene: TRBJ1-1; v_gene: TRBV7-2; d_gene: -; abundance: -; CDR3nt: TGTACCAGCAGCTTATTCGGAAACACTGAAGCTTTCTTT; CDR3aa: CTSSLFGNTEAFF
j_gene: TRBJ2-5; v_gene: TRBV27; d_gene: TRBD1; abundance: -; CDR3nt: TGTGCCAGCAGTTTCACACACGGACAGGGTCGAGAGACCCAGTACTTC; CDR3aa: CASSFTHGQGRETQYF
j_gene: TRBJ2-7; v_gene: TRBV29-1; d_gene: -; abundance: -; CDR3nt: TGCAGCGTTGAAGATCAAGAGGGTACCTACGAGCAGTACTTC; CDR3aa: CSVEDQEGTYEQYF
j_gene: TRBJ1-2; v_gene: TRBV5-6; d_gene: -; abundance: -; CDR3nt: TGTGCCAGCAGCTTGGGTGCAGTAGGGGGAATTGCTGGCTACACCTTC; CDR3aa: CASSLGAVGGIAGYTF
j_gene: TRBJ2-2; v_gene: TRBV4-3; d_gene: TRBD2; abundance: -; CDR3nt: TGCGCCAGCAGCCAAGATTTGCTAGCGGGCTCTTACACCGGGGAGCTGTTTTTT; CDR3aa: CASSQDLLAGSYTGELFF
j_gene: TRBJ2-7; v_gene: TRBV20-1; d_gene: -; abundance: few; CDR3nt: TGCAGTGCTACAGGCCCTTCCGGGGGTAGCGAATTCCACACCACCTACGAGCAGTACTTC; CDR3aa: CSATGPSGGSEFHTTYEQYF
j_gene: TRBJ2-2; v_gene: TRBV21-1; d_gene: -; abundance: -; CDR3nt: TGTGCCAGCAGCACCAAGACAGGGTCCCCGGCGAACACCGGGGAGCTGTTTTTT; CDR3aa: CASSTKTGSPANTGELFF
j_gene: TRBJ2-5; v_gene: TRBV29-1; d_gene: TRBD1; abundance: many; CDR3nt: TGCAGCGTTGACAGGGGGATGCAAGAGACCCAGTACTTC; CDR3aa: CSVDRGMQETQYF
j_gene: TRBJ1-2; v_gene: TRBV4-2; d_gene: -; abundance: few; CDR3nt: TGTGCCAGCAGCCAAGCTTATGGGGGGGTTTCGTATGGCTACACCTTC; CDR3aa: CASSQAYGGVSYGYTF
j_gene: TRBJ2-3; v_gene: TRBV2; d_gene: TRBD1; abundance: few; CDR3nt: TGTGCCAGCGGCAAGACAGGGTGGCCAGATACGCAGTATTTT; CDR3aa: CASGKTGWPDTQYF
j_gene: TRBJ2-3; v_gene: TRBV20-1; d_gene: -; abundance: few; CDR3nt: TGCAGTGCTAGAGATCAGGGGACAGATACGCAGTATTTT; CDR3aa: CSARDQGTDTQYF
j_gene: TRBJ2-7; v_gene: TRBV7-2; d_gene: TRBD2; abundance: many; CDR3nt: TGTGCCAGCAGCCACGGGGGGTCCTACGAGCAGTACTTC; CDR3aa: CASSHGGSYEQYF
j_gene: TRBJ2-2; v_gene: TRBV20-1; d_gene: TRBD2; abundance: -; CDR3nt: TGCGCGGGGCAAGGCGGGAGCGGGGAGCTGTTTTTT; CDR3aa: CAGQGGSGELFF
j_gene: TRBJ2-1; v_gene: TRBV5-1; d_gene: TRBD2; abundance: -; CDR3nt: TGCGCCAGCAGCCTAATCGGGACTAGCGGGAGTTTCTCCAATGAGCAGTTCTTC; CDR3aa: CASSLIGTSGSFSNEQFF
j_gene: TRBJ2-7; v_gene: TRBV5-6; d_gene: -; abundance: few; CDR3nt: TGTGCCAGCAGCTGGGGGGATTCCGAGCAGTACTTC; CDR3aa: CASSWGDSEQYF
j_gene: TRBJ2-1; v_gene: TRBV20-1; d_gene: TRBD2; abundance: -; CDR3nt: TGCAGTGCTAGAGATATTGGTCGGGGGGGGCTGTGGAATGAGCAGTTCTTC; CDR3aa: CSARDIGRGGLWNEQFF
j_gene: TRBJ2-5; v_gene: TRBV12-3/TRBV12-4; d_gene: TRBD2; abundance: -; CDR3nt: TGTGCCAGCAGTTCCAAGCGGGGGGGATTAAGGGAGACCCAGTACTTC; CDR3aa: CASSSKRGGLRETQYF
j_gene: TRBJ2-3; v_gene: TRBV20-1; d_gene: TRBD2; abundance: few; CDR3nt: TGCAGTGCTTCCCGCCGAGGGCGGGAGGCAATACCGAACACAGATACGCAGTATTTT; CDR3aa: CSASRRGREAIPNTDTQYF
j_gene: TRBJ2-5; v_gene: TRBV29-1; d_gene: TRBD1; abundance: -; CDR3nt: TGCAGCGTTGAAGGAGGGACAGGGGTTCAAGAGACCCAGTACTTC; CDR3aa: CSVEGGTGVQETQYF